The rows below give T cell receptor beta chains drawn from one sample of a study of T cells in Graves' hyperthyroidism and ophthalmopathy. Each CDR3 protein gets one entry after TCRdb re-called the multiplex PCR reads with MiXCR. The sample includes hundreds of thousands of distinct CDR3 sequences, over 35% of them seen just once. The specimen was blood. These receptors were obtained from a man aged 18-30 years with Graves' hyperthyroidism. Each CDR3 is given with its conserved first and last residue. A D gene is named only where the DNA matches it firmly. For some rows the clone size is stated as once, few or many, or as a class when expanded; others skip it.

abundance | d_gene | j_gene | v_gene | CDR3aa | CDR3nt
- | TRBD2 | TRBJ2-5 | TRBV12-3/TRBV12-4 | CASSEPGLAGGETQYF | TGTGCCAGCAGTGAACCGGGACTAGCGGGCGGAGAGACCCAGTACTTC
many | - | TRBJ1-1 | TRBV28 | CASSYIGTYTEAFF | TGTGCCAGCAGTTATATTGGTACGTACACTGAAGCTTTCTTT
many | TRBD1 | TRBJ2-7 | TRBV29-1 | CSVERTGGYEQYF | TGCAGCGTAGAACGGACAGGGGGATACGAGCAGTACTTC
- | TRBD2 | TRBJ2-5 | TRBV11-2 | CASSNSGGAWETQYF | TGTGCCAGCAGCAACAGCGGGGGGGCTTGGGAGACCCAGTACTTC
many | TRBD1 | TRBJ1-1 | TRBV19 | CASGTGDPMNTEAFF | TGTGCCAGTGGGACAGGGGACCCCATGAACACTGAAGCTTTCTTT
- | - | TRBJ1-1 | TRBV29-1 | CSVEEGWNTEAFF | TGCAGCGTTGAAGAAGGGTGGAACACTGAAGCTTTCTTT
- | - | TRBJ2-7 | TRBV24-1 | CATSDLKDRQYF | TGTGCCACCAGTGATTTAAAGGACCGTCAGTACTTC
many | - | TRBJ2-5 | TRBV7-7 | CASSLGIVYGQETQYF | TGTGCTAGCAGCTTAGGAATTGTCTACGGGCAAGAGACCCAGTACTTC
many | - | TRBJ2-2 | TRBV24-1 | CAIGGRYTGELFF | TGTGCCATCGGCGGGCGGTACACCGGGGAGCTGTTTTTT
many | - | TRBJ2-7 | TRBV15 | CATSRARPTYEQYF | TGTGCCACCAGCAGAGCGAGACCTACCTACGAGCAGTACTTC
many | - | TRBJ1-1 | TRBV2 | CASGGLADTEAFF | TGTGCCAGCGGGGGACTAGCGGACACTGAAGCTTTCTTT
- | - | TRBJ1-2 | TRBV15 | CATSRDGPYGYTF | TGTGCCACCAGCAGAGACGGGCCCTATGGCTACACCTTC
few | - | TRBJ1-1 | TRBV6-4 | CASSYVAGNLDTEAFF | TGTGCCAGCAGTTACGTTGCCGGGAATCTGGACACTGAAGCTTTCTTT
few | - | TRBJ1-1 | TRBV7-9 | CASSPNPGGRDTEAFF | TGTGCCAGCAGCCCCAATCCGGGGGGAAGGGACACTGAAGCTTTCTTT
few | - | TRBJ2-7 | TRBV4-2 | CASSQRREYEQYF | TGTGCCAGCAGCCAAAGGAGGGAGTACGAGCAGTACTTC
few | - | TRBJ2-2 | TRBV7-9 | CASSPVRGGAGELFF | TGTGCCAGCAGCCCCGTGAGGGGGGGAGCCGGGGAGCTGTTTTTT
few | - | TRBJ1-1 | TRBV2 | CASRTAPEAFF | TGTGCCAGCAGGACAGCCCCTGAAGCTTTCTTT
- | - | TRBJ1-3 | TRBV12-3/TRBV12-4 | CASSFGRAFAGNTIYF | TGTGCCAGCAGTTTTGGCAGGGCTTTTGCTGGAAACACCATATATTTT
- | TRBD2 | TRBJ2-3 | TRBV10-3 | CAISPLAGEEDTQYF | TGTGCCATCAGCCCACTAGCGGGGGAAGAAGATACGCAGTATTTT
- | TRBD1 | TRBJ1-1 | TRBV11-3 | CASSLPGQGASTEAFF | TGTGCCAGCAGCTTACCCGGACAGGGGGCGAGCACTGAAGCTTTCTTT